The sequence of this TCR beta chain was determined in a study of CD8 T cells in Susac syndrome (dated by TCRdb to the late 2010s). Turning to the overall study: Repertoire sequencing was used to test whether CD8+ T cell activation and differentiation in Susac syndrome was antigen driven.

On this clonotype: The antigen it recognizes is unknown. Per-base quality was not reported, and no clone a single base away is much larger than it.

High-throughput TCR beta sequencing profiled peripheral blood CD8+ and CD4+ T cells from healthy donors, Susac syndrome patients and multiple sclerosis patients. The multiple sclerosis controls were treatment-naive patients who had stable or active relapsing-remitting disease and met the revised McDonald criteria. Bulk CD8+ and CD4+ T cells were purified by magnetic negative isolation, whereas CD8+ TEMRA cells were enriched by FACS. Blood was drawn into EDTA tubes, processed within 24 hours, and PBMCs were isolated by density gradient centrifugation. PBMCs intended for TCR sequencing were cryopreserved in liquid nitrogen and were subsequently thawed in a 37 degrees C water bath. A purity of at least 90% was achieved for sorted or isolated CD4+, CD8+ and CD8+ TEMRA cells. The paper as a whole reports these results and caveats: The number of individuals in the TCR sequencing and HLA analysis was recognized as being relatively small.

RNA was extracted using the RNeasy kit, and about 0.45 to 1 ug of the RNA was reverse transcribed with random hexamers. TCR beta CDR3 regions were amplified with the immunoSEQ multiplex PCR assay covering 54 Vbeta and 13 Jbeta segments. PCR amplification bias was corrected using a synthetic template baseline for primer optimization and computational correction. Under the source paper's analysis protocol: Reads were annotated to V, D and J genes per IMGT and analyzed with immunoSEQ Analyzer, keeping only productive sequences. Clonality was computed as one minus Shannon entropy normalized by log2 of the number of productive unique sequences. Public and private clones were assessed among the 100 most prevalent clones of each patient and control. Clones were defined as Susac-specific if absent from the healthy and MS cohorts, from around 1,000 published viral clones and from other ImmuneACCESS disease sequences. TCRdb passed the public sequencing reads through fastp at Q25 and MiXCR, retaining productive beta sequences. Rows merge per CDR3 protein into single entries with the most common DNA and genes. The V and J calls and clone size come from TCRdb's table, not from the authors' own analysis. The sample includes a few hundred thousand distinct CDR3 sequences, with around 92% observed a single time. Roughly 0.064% of the sample goes to the ten largest clones.

The receptor's source is a human donor with multiple sclerosis. The sequenced sample was CD4+ T cells from PBMCs.

The DNA sequence is TGTGCCAGCAGCCAACTCCCCCGGGACAGTGTTTATAGCACAGATACGCAGTATTTT. The encoded protein is CASSQLPRDSVYSTDTQYF. The rearranged chain carries TRBV14 and TRBJ2-3, with 7 bases in between that match TRBD1. Based on the germline V gene, the CDR1 and CDR2 sequences are SGHDN and FVKESK. The junction shows trimming of 2 bases on V and 0 bases on J, and the gene matches do not reach 14 bases of it. The CDR3 has 19 amino acids, counting the end cysteine and phenylalanine. The sequence is cut down to CDR3 DNA, 57 bases in frame from base 1.